This T cell receptor beta chain was observed in a study of cytotoxic CD8 clonotypes in ibrutinib-treated CLL. Across the whole study: The subjects consisted of 11 relapsed/refractory and fewer than 16 treatment-naive individuals, with roughly 17 IGHV unmutated. The sample average was about 280,000 productive templates and just under 95,000 productive rearrangements.

Whole-study findings and limits: Clonality (at baseline) was higher than in age-matched healthy donors and tracked circulating CD8+ T-cell counts.

With respect to this clone: Its antigen remains unknown.

With sequencing, the targeted depth ranged from 1 in 200,000 to 1 in 1 million T cells. The protocol was immunoSEQ multiplex PCR, while the TCRdb copy is restricted to in-frame clones and leaves out a portion. This sample has roughly 200,000 clones, with 60% to 80% found just once. V was pared by 3 bases and J by 8 bases, with 35 bases between. The CDR3 loop spans 20 amino acids. Germline V lookup: CDR1 SGDLS, CDR2 YYNGEE. This TCR was recovered from a human donor with chronic lymphocytic leukemia. This sample comprised PBMCs, obtained after 12 months of ibrutinib treatment. V usage is TRBV9 and J usage is TRBJ1-2, with D perhaps TRBD1 (6 bases). CDR3 amino acids: CASSAGQPNARFIPNVGYTF. CDR3 bases: TGTGCCAGCAGCGCCGGACAGCCCAACGCCAGATTCATACCAAATGTGGGCTACACCTTC.